This T cell receptor (beta chain) was sequenced during a study of T-cell reconstitution after alpha-beta-depleted transplantation in children. Unique molecular identifiers were incorporated into the prepared TCRbeta library. TCRdb ran MiXCR on the PCR reads and lists one entry per CDR3 protein. The sample shows approximately 340,000 distinct CDR3 sequences, about 9.4% of them seen only once. Trimming left V 5 bases short and J 0 bases short, with 13 bases between. The germline CDR1 and CDR2 sequences are LNHNV and YYDKDF (reference sequence). There are 15 residues in the CDR3. This clonotype was counted ten times or more.

The TCR sequence derives from a human donor who donated a stem cell graft to a child with acute lymphoblastic leukemia. The sample consisted of PBMCs from the stem cell graft donor, taken from the stem cell graft. The V and J genes are TRBV15 and TRBJ2-5; no clear D. The CDR3 protein is CATSGRTRYQETQYF. Written as DNA, the CDR3 is TGTGCCACCAGCGGTCGGACCCGCTACCAAGAGACCCAGTACTTC.